These 7 T cell receptor beta chains share one sample of origin, sequenced in a study of blood T cell repertoires in COVID-19. Assay: immunoSEQ multiplex PCR; the TCRdb copy retains only in-frame clones and omits some. The sample records nearly 200,000 clones, approximately 84% being singletons. The specimen was peripheral blood. These TCRs come from a human donor with acute or convalescent COVID-19. The donor label of this sample is uncertain.

V is TRBV4-2 and J is TRBJ2-3; 7 bases agree with TRBD1. Germline V CDR1 and CDR2: LGHNA, YNFKEQ. V dropped 1 base and J dropped 5; count of bases not matched to a gene: 9. There are 16 residues in the CDR3. Here the CDR3 reads CASSQGMVGGEDTQYF. The CDR3 DNA sequence: TGTGCCAGCAGCCAAGGGATGGTAGGGGGCGAAGATACGCAGTATTTT.

The V gene is TRBV12-3 or TRBV12-4, the J gene TRBJ1-2, with unresolved D. The CDR3 sequence is 13 residues long. Trimming cost V 6 bases and J 7 bases, with 15 bases left between them. CDR3 nucleotide sequence: TGTGCCAGCAGACCCCCCCGTGCGAGTGGCTACACCTTC. Its translation: CASRPPRASGYTF.

The chain is built from TRBV12-3 or TRBV12-4 and TRBJ2-5, with D hard to call. Trimming left V 7 bases short and J 5 bases short, with 14 bases between. The length of the CDR3 is 13 residues. The chain's CDR3 is CASKYGTGETQYF. In DNA form, the CDR3 reads TGTGCCAGCAAATATGGAACGGGTGAGACCCAGTACTTC.

This clone came up once. The chain joins TRBV28 to TRBJ1-2; no clear D gene. The CDR3 loop spans 12 amino acids. V was pared by 6 bases and J by 8 bases, with 13 bases between. The germline V gene has CDR1 MDHEN and CDR2 SYDVKM. The CDR3 protein is CASSLSSRGYTF. The CDR3, as DNA: TGTGCCAGCAGCCTGAGTTCCCGCGGCTACACCTTC.

This clone occurred once. V usage is TRBV6-5 and J usage is TRBJ1-1; D unresolved. This CDR3 is 14 amino acids long. V lost 7 bases, J lost 5 bases, and 17 bases lay in between. Germline lookup yields CDR1 MNHEY and CDR2 SVGAGI. CDR3 nucleotide sequence: TGTGCCAGCATTAGAACGGAGGAAACGACTGAAGCTTTCTTT. It codes for CASIRTEETTEAFF.

The rearrangement uses TRBV5-4 and TRBJ2-1; no firm D call. The V and J ends lost 2 bases and 0 bases respectively, with 6 bases between them. CDR1 is SGHNT, CDR2 YYREEE, per germline (reference sequence). The CDR3 runs 14 residues. CDR3 region: CASSFPNSYNEQFF. For the CDR3, the DNA is TGTGCCAGCAGCTTTCCAAACTCCTACAATGAGCAGTTCTTC.

The chain recombines TRBV10-3 with TRBJ2-7, with 8 nucleotides matching TRBD1. This CDR3 spans 13 amino acids. J lost 5 bases, V lost 8 bases, and 8 bases had no gene match. CDR1 and CDR2 from the germline V gene are ENHRY and SYGVKD. CDR3 sequence (DNA): TGTGCCATCGGGACAGGCAGGGTCAACGAGCAGTACTTC. This gives the protein CAIGTGRVNEQYF.